This T cell receptor (beta chain) came from a study of control samples from healthy donors and cancer patients. TCRdb's copy holds only in-frame clones and misses some; the assay was immunoSEQ multiplex PCR. The sample consists of about 160,000 clones, 85% to 90% of them appearing once. The germline gives CDR1 LGHNA, CDR2 YSLEER. With 6 bases removed from V and 6 bases from J, the gap between germline ends came to 14 bases. The CDR3 covers 13 residues. The sequenced sample was blood. The sequence was collected from a man under 40 in good health. The chain couples TRBV4-3 to TRBJ1-1; D might be TRBD1 (6 bases). CDR3 region: CASSPPGEAEAFF. The CDR3 DNA reads as TGCGCCAGCAGTCCTCCAGGGGAAGCTGAAGCTTTCTTT.